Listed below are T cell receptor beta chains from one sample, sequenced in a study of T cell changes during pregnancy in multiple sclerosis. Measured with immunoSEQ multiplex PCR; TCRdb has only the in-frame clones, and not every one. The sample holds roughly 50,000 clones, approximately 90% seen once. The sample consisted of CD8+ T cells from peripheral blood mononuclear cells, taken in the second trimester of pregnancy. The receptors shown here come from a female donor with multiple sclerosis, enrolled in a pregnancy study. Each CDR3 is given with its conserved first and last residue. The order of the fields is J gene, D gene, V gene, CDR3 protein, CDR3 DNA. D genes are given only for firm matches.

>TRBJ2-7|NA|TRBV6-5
CASSYFDRLPYEQYF
TGTGCCAGCAGTTACTTCGACAGGCTACCCTACGAGCAGTACTTC
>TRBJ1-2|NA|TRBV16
CASSPPEQVLYGYTF
TGTGCCAGCAGCCCCCCCGAACAGGTTTTATATGGCTACACCTTC
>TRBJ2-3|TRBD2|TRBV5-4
CASSWGTRDTDTQYF
TGTGCCAGCAGCTGGGGGACTAGGGACACAGATACGCAGTATTTT
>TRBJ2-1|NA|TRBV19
CASSIGVITGTDEQFF
TGTGCCAGTAGTATTGGGGTTATTACAGGGACCGATGAGCAGTTCTTC
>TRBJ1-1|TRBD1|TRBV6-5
CASSYGTGAFF
TGTGCCAGCAGTTACGGGACAGGGGCTTTCTTT
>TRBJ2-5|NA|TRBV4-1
CASSQVGEGVQETQYF
TGCGCCAGCAGCCAAGTGGGTGAGGGGGTGCAAGAGACCCAGTACTTC
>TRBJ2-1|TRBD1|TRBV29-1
CSVEAQQGFEQFF
TGCAGCGTTGAAGCACAACAGGGGTTTGAGCAGTTCTTC
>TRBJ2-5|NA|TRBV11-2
CASSLGSAMVGVQETQYF
TGTGCCAGCAGCTTGGGGTCCGCGATGGTAGGGGTGCAAGAGACCCAGTACTTC
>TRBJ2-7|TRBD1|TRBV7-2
CASSSGAGTDNEQYF
TGTGCCAGCAGCTCCGGCGCCGGGACAGATAACGAGCAGTACTTC
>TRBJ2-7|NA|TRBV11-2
CASRGGEQYF
TGTGCCAGCAGGGGAGGCGAGCAGTACTTC
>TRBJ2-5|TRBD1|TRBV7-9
CASSAPGTGDETQYF
TGTGCCAGCAGCGCGCCCGGGACAGGGGACGAGACCCAGTACTTC
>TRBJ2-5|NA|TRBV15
CATSLEGRTQETQYF
TGTGCCACCAGCCTAGAGGGGAGGACCCAAGAGACCCAGTACTTC
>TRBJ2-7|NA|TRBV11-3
CASAVRGTSYEQYF
TGTGCCAGCGCGGTGAGGGGGACCTCCTACGAGCAGTACTTC
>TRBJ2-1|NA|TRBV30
CAWSGYYNEQFF
TGTGCCTGGAGTGGCTACTACAATGAGCAGTTCTTC
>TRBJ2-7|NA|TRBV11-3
CASSLGGGDEQYF
TGTGCCAGCAGCTTAGGCGGGGGCGACGAGCAGTACTTC
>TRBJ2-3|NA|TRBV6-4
CASSEQGAADTQYF
TGTGCCAGCAGTGAACAGGGAGCGGCGGATACGCAGTATTTT
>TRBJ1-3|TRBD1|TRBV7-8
CASSLDRGPGNTIYF
TGTGCCAGCAGCTTGGACAGGGGCCCTGGAAACACCATATATTTT
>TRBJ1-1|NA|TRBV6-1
CASTLEGGNTEAFF
TGTGCCAGCACCCTTGAAGGGGGGAACACTGAAGCTTTCTTT
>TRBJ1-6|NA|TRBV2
CAILRESPNSPLHF
TGTGCCATCCTCAGGGAATCCCCTAATTCACCCCTCCACTTT
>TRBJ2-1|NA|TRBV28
CASTQTGSYNEQFF
TGTGCCAGCACTCAAACAGGGTCCTACAATGAGCAGTTCTTC
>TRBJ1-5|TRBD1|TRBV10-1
CASIPPRTGDRGQPQHF
TGCGCCAGCATTCCACCGAGGACAGGGGACCGGGGTCAGCCCCAGCATTTT
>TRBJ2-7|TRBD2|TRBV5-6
CASTPAAGGYEQYF
TGTGCCAGCACCCCTGCAGCGGGGGGTTACGAGCAGTACTTC
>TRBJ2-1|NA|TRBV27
CASSLSRGYNEQFF
TGTGCCAGCAGTTTATCACGGGGCTACAATGAGCAGTTCTTC
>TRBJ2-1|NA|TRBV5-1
CASSLVGSSYNEQFF
TGCGCCAGCAGCTTGGTGGGGAGCTCCTACAATGAGCAGTTCTTC
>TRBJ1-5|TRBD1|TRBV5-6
CASSSTTGINQPQHF
TGTGCCAGCAGCTCAACGACAGGGATAAATCAGCCCCAGCATTTT